This T cell receptor beta chain was recovered during a study of blood T cell repertoires in COVID-19. Deletions cut 8 bases from V and 2 bases from J, with 19 bases between. There are 16 residues in the CDR3. The protocol was immunoSEQ multiplex PCR, while the TCRdb copy is restricted to in-frame clones and leaves out a portion. This table has approximately 97,000 clones, roughly 89% appearing once. This TCR derives from a woman between 45 and 65 years old with COVID-19, enrolled during active disease. Sequenced sample: peripheral blood. The V call is TRBV23-1, the J call TRBJ2-4, with a weak D call TRBD2 (5 bases). TRBV23-1 belongs to the ORF category, with a function that is uncertain. The CDR3 DNA reads TGCGCCAGCCTCAACGGCGGGCCCCTAACCAAAAACATTCAGTACTTC. It is translated as CASLNGGPLTKNIQYF.